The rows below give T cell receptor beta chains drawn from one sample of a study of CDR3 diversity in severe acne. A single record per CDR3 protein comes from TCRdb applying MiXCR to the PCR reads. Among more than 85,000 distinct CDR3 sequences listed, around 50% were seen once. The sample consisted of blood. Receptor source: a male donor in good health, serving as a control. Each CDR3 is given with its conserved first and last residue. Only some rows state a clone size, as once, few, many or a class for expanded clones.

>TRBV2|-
CASARRGGVSSGELFF
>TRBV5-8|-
CASSPMTVTYEQYF
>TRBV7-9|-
CASSFLQGANEKLFF
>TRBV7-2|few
CASSLGPERQETQYF
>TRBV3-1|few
CASSQEWGNNEQFF
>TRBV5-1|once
CASADWVVTETQYF
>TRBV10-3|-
CAISGTDNEQFF
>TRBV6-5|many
CASSPGQGQSYNSPLHF
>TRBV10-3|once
CATEDASRTGELFF
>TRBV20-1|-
CSARGGLETQYF
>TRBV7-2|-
CASSQPGGVVETQYF
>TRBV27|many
CASSGGRAGKLFF
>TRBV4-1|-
CASSRGSGSRTQYF
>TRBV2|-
CASSGQGDFTDTQYF
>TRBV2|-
CASRGEGGGDTEAFF
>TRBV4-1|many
CASSQEASATNEKLFF
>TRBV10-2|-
CASSPPLVETQYF
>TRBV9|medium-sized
CASSVGLDGTEYNSPLHF
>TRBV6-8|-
CASSKGAPRIETQYF
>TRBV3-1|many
CASSQGGDTSLRETQYF
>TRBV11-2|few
CASSSPKTGTSGTSNTGELFF
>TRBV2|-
CASERAHNEQFF
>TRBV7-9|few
CASSLVQGGVYEQYF